These 29 T cell receptor beta chains share one sample of origin, sequenced in a study of blood T cell repertoires in COVID-19 (dated by TCRdb to 2018 to 2020). Libraries were constructed by the immunoSEQ multiplex PCR assay. TCRdb obtained this table from immuneACCESS and retained in-frame rearrangements with V and J assigned. These tables miss some clones; where compared with another copy, unresolved V genes account for less than half of the shortfall, and the remainder is unexplained. The sample includes more than 130,000 clones, with about 86% observed a single time. Roughly 4% of the sample lies in the top ten. Sequenced sample: peripheral blood. These receptors were collected from a woman in her 40s with acute or convalescent COVID-19.

This chain connects TRBV2 to TRBJ1-4; D remains ambiguous. Germline V gives CDR1 SNHLY, CDR2 FYNNEI. The V end was cut by 10 bases, the J end by 7 bases, with 10 bases between. This CDR3 contains 11 residues. This CDR3 is CATYRGEKLFF. DNA of the CDR3: TGTGCCACCTATCGGGGTGAAAAACTGTTTTTT.

The chain carries TRBV4-1 and TRBJ2-2; 8 bases are shared with TRBD2. The CDR3 is 15 amino acids. After removal of 7 bases from V and 2 bases from J, the junction contained 6 bases not matched to a gene. In germline, CDR1 is MGHRA, CDR2 YSYEKL. This chain's CDR3 is CASTHLAGNTGELFF. DNA for the CDR3: TGCGCCAGCACCCACCTAGCGGGTAACACCGGGGAGCTGTTTTTT.

The chain joins TRBV15 to TRBJ1-4; perhaps TRBD1 as D (5 bases). The CDR3 is made up of 15 amino acids. Germline V gene data show CDR1 as LNHNV and CDR2 as YYDKDF (reference sequence). Trimming took off 3 bases at V and 3 bases at J, with 11 bases between the two ends. The CDR3 sequence: CATSSYGGPNEKLFF. The CDR3 DNA reads TGTGCCACCAGCAGTTACGGGGGACCTAATGAAAAACTGTTTTTT.

The J gene is TRBJ2-7, the V gene TRBV7-9; possibly TRBD2 for D (6 bases). CDR1 is SEHNR and CDR2 is FQNEAQ in the germline V gene (reference sequence). V lost 1 base to trimming and J lost 2 bases, with 9 bases between them. The CDR3 loop spans 14 amino acids. This CDR3 reads CASSLGTTTYEQYF. The CDR3 DNA reads TGTGCCAGCAGCTTAGGGACTACCACCTACGAGCAGTACTTC.

A few counts support this clone. The chain recombines TRBV11-3 with TRBJ1-5, with no clear D. This CDR3 spans 11 amino acids. The germline CDR1 and CDR2 sequences are SGHNT and YENEEA. V was shortened by 5 bases and J by 5 bases, with 4 bases between the two germline ends. CDR3 nucleotides: TGTGCCAGCAGCCGGGATCAGCCCCAGCATTTT. It yields the protein CASSRDQPQHF.

This chain connects TRBV6-4 to TRBJ1-2; weak D call: TRBD1 (5 bases). The CDR3 is 13 amino acids. Trimming removed 3 bases at V and 8 bases at J, with 13 bases between. Germline CDR1 reads MRHNA; CDR2 reads SNTAGT. DNA of the CDR3: TGTGCCAGCAGTGAGTCGGGACTGCGCGGCTACACCTTC. It is translated as CASSESGLRGYTF.

This rearrangement joins TRBV6-6 to TRBJ2-3; 13 bases align to TRBD2. There are 17 residues in the CDR3. The V segment lost 5 bases and the J segment 2 bases; nucleotides outside the gene matches: 7. The germline CDR1 and CDR2 sequences are MNHNY and SVGAGI (reference sequence). CDR3 nucleotides: TGTGCCAGCAGTCCTTGGGGACTAGCGGGATCCACAGATACGCAGTATTTT. Translated, it gives CASSPWGLAGSTDTQYF.

The V and J genes are TRBV19 and TRBJ2-5; 8 bases are shared with TRBD1. Trimming at V came to 2 bases and at J to 2 bases, leaving 4 bases not matched to a gene. Germline lookup yields CDR1 LNHDA and CDR2 SQIVND (reference sequence). This CDR3 has 15 residues. CDR3 in amino acids: CASSIRTGWQETQYF. CDR3 in DNA: TGTGCCAGTAGTATAAGGACAGGGTGGCAAGAGACCCAGTACTTC.

The J gene is TRBJ1-5, the V gene TRBV30; no clear D. This CDR3 region has 14 residues. Per germline, CDR1 GTSNPN and CDR2 SVGIG (reference sequence). V lost 2 bases, J lost 0 bases, and 8 bases lay in between. The CDR3, as DNA: TGTGCCTGGAGTCCCTATACTAGCAATCAGCCCCAGCATTTT. Translation: CAWSPYTSNQPQHF.

The table lists this clone with a few counts. The chain employs TRBV9 and TRBJ2-7; weak D call: TRBD2 (6 bases). CDR3 length: 11 amino acids. CDR1 is SGDLS, CDR2 YYNGEE, per germline. In nucleotides, the CDR3 is TGTGGCCGCGGGATCGGTTACGAGCAGTACTTC. It codes for CGRGIGYEQYF.

The chain employs TRBV19 and TRBJ2-7, with 11 nucleotides matching TRBD2. This CDR3 spans 15 amino acids. Germline V gene lookup returns CDR1 LNHDA and CDR2 SQIVND (reference sequence). V was clipped by 5 bases and J by 2 bases; unmatched bases: 5. CDR3: CASSSGLAVPYEQYF. The CDR3 region has the DNA TGTGCCAGTAGTTCGGGACTAGCGGTACCCTACGAGCAGTACTTC.

The J gene is TRBJ2-1, the V gene TRBV5-1, with D tentatively TRBD1 (5 bases). V lost 1 base and J lost 7, with 18 bases in between. Looked up from germline, CDR1 is SGHRS and CDR2 is YFSETQ. The CDR3 sequence is 16 residues long. This chain's CDR3 is CASSLQGQGIRNEQFF. As DNA, the CDR3 is TGCGCCAGCAGCTTGCAAGGGCAGGGAATTCGGAATGAGCAGTTCTTC.

This clone was detected once. This rearrangement joins TRBV27 to TRBJ2-7, with D possibly matching TRBD2 (6 bases). This CDR3 spans 18 amino acids. Germline V gives CDR1 MNHEY, CDR2 SMNVEV (reference sequence). Trimming took 0 bases from V and 4 from J, leaving 22 bases between them. CDR3: CASSLSSRDSDRGYEQYF. CDR3 DNA: TGTGCCAGCAGTTTATCCTCCCGGGACTCGGACCGGGGGTACGAGCAGTACTTC.

The chain uses TRBV19 and TRBJ1-2, with 7 nucleotides matching TRBD1. Germline CDR1 reads LNHDA; CDR2 reads SQIVND (reference sequence). This CDR3 has 15 amino acids. J was trimmed by 4 bases and V by 1 base; bases with no gene match: 6. DNA for the CDR3: TGTGCCAGTAGTATAGGAGGACAGGCCCCCTATGGCTACACCTTC. Its translation is CASSIGGQAPYGYTF. The full variable domain, with the rest looked up from reference TRBV19 and TRBJ1-2, is DGGITQSPKYLFRKEGQNVTLSCEQNLNHDAMYWYRQDPGQGLRLIYYSQIVNDFQKGDIAEGYSVSREKKESFPLTVTSAQKNPTAFYLCASSIGGQAPYGYTFGSGTRLTVV.

This clone showed up just once. This chain connects TRBV4-3 to TRBJ1-2; 9 bases are a match to TRBD1. The CDR3 is made up of 16 amino acids. The V gene end was trimmed by 0 bases and the J gene end by 7 bases; junction bases not matched to a gene: 9. Germline CDR1 reads LGHNA; CDR2 reads YSLEER. CDR3 protein: CASSQDPGQGPVGYTF. CDR3 DNA sequence: TGCGCCAGCAGCCAAGATCCGGGACAGGGCCCCGTTGGCTACACCTTC.

The chain employs TRBV19 and TRBJ1-6; TRBD1 agrees at 11 bases. V lost 5 bases to trimming and J lost 9 bases; unmatched junction nucleotides: 6. Germline V gene data show CDR1 as LNHDA and CDR2 as SQIVND (reference sequence). The length of the CDR3 is 15 residues. The CDR3 bases are TGTGCCAGTAGTTCCGCCGGGACAGGGGGTTCACCCCTCCACTTT. It translates to CASSSAGTGGSPLHF.

The chain carries TRBV15 and TRBJ1-3; D not certain. Germline V CDR1 and CDR2: LNHNV, YYDKDF (reference sequence). The CDR3 is 16 amino acids. V was clipped by 0 bases and J by 1 base, with 10 bases between them. This CDR3 reads CATSRESGVSGNTIYF. The CDR3 DNA follows: TGTGCCACCAGCAGAGAATCGGGTGTATCTGGAAACACCATATATTTT. Complete variable domain (other parts from reference TRBV15 and TRBJ1-3): DAMVIQNPRYQVTQFGKPVTLSCSQTLNHNVMYWYQQKSSQAPKLLFHYYDKDFNNEADTPDNFQSRRPNTSFCFLDIRSPGLGDTAMYLCATSRESGVSGNTIYFGEGSWLTVV.

This chain uses TRBV7-8 with TRBJ2-2, with TRBD1 matching over 10 bases. Per germline, CDR1 SGHVS and CDR2 FQNEAQ. The V gene end was trimmed by 6 bases and the J gene end by 9 bases; junction bases not matched to a gene: 13. The CDR3 covers 16 residues. The CDR3 here is CASSWRDRGRDRELFF. In nucleotides, the CDR3 is TGTGCCAGCAGTTGGAGGGACAGGGGAAGGGATAGGGAGCTGTTTTTT.

This chain uses TRBV19 with TRBJ1-6; 8 positions agree with TRBD1. V lost 3 bases, J lost 6 bases, and 4 bases stayed unmatched. CDR1 is LNHDA, CDR2 SQIVND, per germline (reference sequence). The CDR3 is 15 amino acids. The CDR3 DNA follows: TGTGCCAGTAGTATTGGGGACAGGACTAATTCACCCCTCCACTTT. This sequence encodes CASSIGDRTNSPLHF.

The chain links TRBV7-3 to TRBJ1-1; 8 positions match TRBD1. The CDR3 contains 15 residues. The J segment lost 7 bases and the V segment lost 6 bases, leaving 13 bases of the junction unmatched. In germline, CDR1 is SGHTA, CDR2 FQGTGA. CDR3 bases: TGTGCCAGCAGTTCGGGGCAGACAGGGGCCCGTGAAGCTTTCTTT. Residues: CASSSGQTGAREAFF.

As regards this clone: Within the sample, other DNA sequences also encode this same CDR3. The rearrangement uses TRBV7-2 and TRBJ1-2; TRBD1 aligns across 8 bases. J gave up 6 bases and V 5 bases, and 5 bases lay outside the gene matches. CDR1 SGHTA and CDR2 FQGNSA come from the germline V gene. This CDR3 spans 13 amino acids. The CDR3 nucleotides read TGTGCCAGCAGCCCAGGACAGGGTGATGGCTACACCTTC. Translation gives CASSPGQGDGYTF.

The chain joins TRBV9 to TRBJ2-7, with a possible D match to TRBD1 (6 bases). Germline V gene sequence: CDR1 SGDLS, CDR2 YYNGEE. The ends were cut back, 2 bases at V and 1 base at J, with 10 bases in the middle. The CDR3 is 14 amino acids. The CDR3 protein is CASSVGALSYEQYF. The CDR3, as DNA: TGTGCCAGCAGCGTGGGGGCCCTTTCCTACGAGCAGTACTTC.

The rearrangement uses TRBV14 and TRBJ2-5; 8 bases fit TRBD2. The junction had 10 bases not matched to a gene; V was cut back by 0 bases and J by 4 bases. Germline lookup yields CDR1 SGHDN and CDR2 FVKESK. The CDR3 has 17 amino acids. CDR3 amino acids: CASSQELAGTRLETQYF. CDR3 DNA: TGTGCCAGCAGCCAAGAGTTAGCCGGGACTAGATTAGAGACCCAGTACTTC.

About this clone: Other DNA sequences in the sample encode the same CDR3. This chain connects TRBV6-5 to TRBJ1-5; D ambiguous. The V gene lost 0 bases and the J gene lost 1 base, with 4 bases spanning the gap. This CDR3 spans 14 amino acids. CDR1 and CDR2 from the germline V gene are MNHEY and SVGAGI. The CDR3 DNA is TGTGCCAGCAGTTACTCTGAGAGCAATCAGCCCCAGCATTTT. It specifies CASSYSESNQPQHF.

The chain couples TRBV24-1 to TRBJ1-5; D gene uncertain. The germline V and J ends were trimmed by 2 bases and 5 bases, with 12 bases remaining between them. CDR1 is KGHDR, CDR2 SFDVKD, per germline. The CDR3 runs 15 residues. In DNA form, the CDR3 reads TGTGCCACCAGTGATTCAAGGAGGGCGGATCAGCCCCAGCATTTT. Amino acids: CATSDSRRADQPQHF.

J is TRBJ2-3 and V is TRBV11-2; 8 nucleotides agree with TRBD1. Per the germline V gene, CDR1 is SGHAT and CDR2 is FQNNGV. The CDR3 consists of 15 residues. J was trimmed by 1 base and V by 1 base; bases with no gene match: 1. The CDR3 spells CASSLAGGGTDTQYF. The CDR3 region has the DNA TGTGCCAGCAGCTTAGCAGGGGGCGGCACAGATACGCAGTATTTT.

The chain combines TRBV19 with TRBJ2-1; maybe TRBD2 (6 bases). CDR1 and CDR2 from the germline V gene are LNHDA and SQIVND (reference sequence). CDR3 length equals 13 residues. V was clipped by 11 bases and J by 3 bases, with 14 bases between them. This CDR3 reads CASGQGLYNEQFF. In DNA, the CDR3 is TGTGCCTCTGGGCAGGGACTCTACAATGAGCAGTTCTTC.

The chain combines TRBV9 with TRBJ2-6, with 8 bases that match TRBD2. The CDR3 extends over 20 amino acids. CDR1 SGDLS and CDR2 YYNGEE come from the germline V gene. J gave up 2 bases and V 2 bases, and 15 bases lay outside the gene matches. As DNA, the CDR3 is TGTGCCAGCAGCGTGCGCGGCGGGGGGCCCGCCCAACCTGGGGCCAACGTCCTGACTTTC. It codes for CASSVRGGGPAQPGANVLTF.

V and J are TRBV7-3 and TRBJ1-5, with TRBD1 identical over 7 bases. The V gene's germline CDR1 is SGHTA and CDR2 FQGTGA. This CDR3 comprises 18 residues. V was clipped by 4 bases and J by 6 bases; unmatched bases: 18. In DNA, the CDR3 is TGTGCCAGCAGCTCTAACCTCGGGAAGAGGGGGCGATCTCAGCCCCAGCATTTT. Translating gives CASSSNLGKRGRSQPQHF. The full variable domain, in which reference TRBV7-3 and TRBJ1-5 provide the parts outside the CDR3, is GAGVSQTPSNKVTEKGKYVELRCDPISGHTALYWYRQSLGQGPEFLIYFQGTGAADDSGLPNDRFFAVRPEGSVSTLKIQRTERGDSAVYLCASSSNLGKRGRSQPQHFGDGTRLSIL.